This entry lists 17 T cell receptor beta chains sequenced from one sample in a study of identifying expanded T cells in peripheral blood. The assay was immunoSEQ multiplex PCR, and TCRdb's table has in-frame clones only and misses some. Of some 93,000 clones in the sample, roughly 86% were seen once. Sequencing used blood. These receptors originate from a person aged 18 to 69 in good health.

The CDR3 nucleotides read TGTGCCAGCAGCCCCCAGACCACTTATCACGAGCAGTACTTC. It translates to CASSPQTTYHEQYF. The gene calls are TRBV7-6 and TRBJ2-7; D unclear. This CDR3 spans 14 amino acids. The germline V gene has CDR1 SGHVS and CDR2 FNYEAQ. The V end lost 5 bases, the J end lost 5 bases, and 16 bases lay between the germline ends.

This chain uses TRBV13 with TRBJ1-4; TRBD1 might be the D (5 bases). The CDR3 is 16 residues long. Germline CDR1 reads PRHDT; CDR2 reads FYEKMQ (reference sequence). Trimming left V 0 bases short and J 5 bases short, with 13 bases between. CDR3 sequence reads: CASSLGLGGQNEKLFF. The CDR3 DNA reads TGTGCCAGCAGCTTAGGCCTCGGGGGTCAAAATGAAAAACTGTTTTTT.

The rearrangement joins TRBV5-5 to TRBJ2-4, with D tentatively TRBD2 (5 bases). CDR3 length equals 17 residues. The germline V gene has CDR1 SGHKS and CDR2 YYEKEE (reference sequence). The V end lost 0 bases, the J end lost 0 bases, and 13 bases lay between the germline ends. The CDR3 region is CASSLAVGGLAKNIQYF. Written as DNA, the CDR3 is TGTGCCAGCAGCTTGGCCGTGGGCGGACTAGCCAAAAACATTCAGTACTTC.

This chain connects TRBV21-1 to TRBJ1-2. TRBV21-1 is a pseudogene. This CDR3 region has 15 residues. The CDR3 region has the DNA TGTGCCAGCAGCAAAGGGGATCCCCCAGAGGCTGGCTACACCTTC. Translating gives CASSKGDPPEAGYTF.

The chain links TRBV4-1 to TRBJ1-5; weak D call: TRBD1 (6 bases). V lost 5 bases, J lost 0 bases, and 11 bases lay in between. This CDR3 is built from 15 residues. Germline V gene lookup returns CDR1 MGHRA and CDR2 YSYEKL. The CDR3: CASSKGDVSNQPQHF. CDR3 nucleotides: TGCGCCAGCAGCAAGGGGGACGTTAGCAATCAGCCCCAGCATTTT.

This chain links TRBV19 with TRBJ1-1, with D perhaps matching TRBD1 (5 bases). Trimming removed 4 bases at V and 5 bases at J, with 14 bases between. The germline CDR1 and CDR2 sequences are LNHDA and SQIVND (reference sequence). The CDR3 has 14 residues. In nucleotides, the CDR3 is TGTGCCAGTAGTACCAATCACCAGGGAACTGAAGCTTTCTTT. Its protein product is CASSTNHQGTEAFF. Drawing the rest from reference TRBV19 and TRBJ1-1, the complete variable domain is DGGITQSPKYLFRKEGQNVTLSCEQNLNHDAMYWYRQDPGQGLRLIYYSQIVNDFQKGDIAEGYSVSREKKESFPLTVTSAQKNPTAFYLCASSTNHQGTEAFFGQGTRLTVV.

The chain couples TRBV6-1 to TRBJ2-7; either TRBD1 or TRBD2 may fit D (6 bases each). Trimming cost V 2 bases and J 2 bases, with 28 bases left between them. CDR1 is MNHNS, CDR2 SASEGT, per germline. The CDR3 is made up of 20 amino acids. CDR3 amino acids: CASSEPGGASYVFGTYEQYF. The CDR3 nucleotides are TGTGCCAGCAGTGAACCCGGGGGCGCATCTTATGTGTTTGGGACCTACGAGCAGTACTTC.

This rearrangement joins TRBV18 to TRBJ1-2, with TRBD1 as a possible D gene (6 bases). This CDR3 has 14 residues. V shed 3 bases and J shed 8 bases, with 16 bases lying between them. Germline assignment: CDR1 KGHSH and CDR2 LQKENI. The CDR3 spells CASSPDQGRLGYTF. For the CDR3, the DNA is TGTGCCAGCTCACCTGACCAGGGGAGGTTGGGCTACACCTTC.

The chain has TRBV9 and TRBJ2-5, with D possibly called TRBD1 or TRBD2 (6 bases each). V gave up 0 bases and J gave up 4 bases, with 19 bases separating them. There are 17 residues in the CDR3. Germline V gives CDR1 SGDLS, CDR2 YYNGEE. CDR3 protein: CASSVAAGGGLGETQYF. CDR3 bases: TGTGCCAGCAGCGTAGCCGCAGGAGGGGGTTTGGGAGAGACCCAGTACTTC.

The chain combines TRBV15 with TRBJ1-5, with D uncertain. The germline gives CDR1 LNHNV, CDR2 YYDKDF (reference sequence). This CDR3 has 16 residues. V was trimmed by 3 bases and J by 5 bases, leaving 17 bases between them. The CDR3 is CATSRDPGGWHQPQHF. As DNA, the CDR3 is TGTGCCACCAGCAGGGACCCGGGAGGGTGGCATCAGCCCCAGCATTTT.

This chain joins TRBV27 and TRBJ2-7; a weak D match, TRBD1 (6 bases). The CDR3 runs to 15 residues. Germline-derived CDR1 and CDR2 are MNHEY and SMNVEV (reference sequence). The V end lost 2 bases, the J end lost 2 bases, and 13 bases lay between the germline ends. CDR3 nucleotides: TGTGCCAGCAGTTTAAGCAGGGGAGATACCTACGAGCAGTACTTC. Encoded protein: CASSLSRGDTYEQYF.

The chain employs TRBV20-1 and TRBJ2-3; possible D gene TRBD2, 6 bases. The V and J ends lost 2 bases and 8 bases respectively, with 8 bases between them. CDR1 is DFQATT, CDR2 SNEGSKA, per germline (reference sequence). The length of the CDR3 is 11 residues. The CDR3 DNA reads TGCAGTGCTAGATCCGGGGGTACGCAGTATTTT. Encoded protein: CSARSGGTQYF.

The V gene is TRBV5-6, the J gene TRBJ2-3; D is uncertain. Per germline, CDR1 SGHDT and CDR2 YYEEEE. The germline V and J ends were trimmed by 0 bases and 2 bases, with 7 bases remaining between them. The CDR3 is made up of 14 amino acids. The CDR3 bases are TGTGCCAGCAGCTTGGCATTATACACAGATACGCAGTATTTT. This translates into CASSLALYTDTQYF. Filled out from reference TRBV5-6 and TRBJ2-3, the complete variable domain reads DAGVTQSPTHLIKTRGQQVTLRCSPKSGHDTVSWYQQALGQGPQFIFQYYEEEERQRGNFPDRFSGHQFPNYSSELNVNALLLGDSALYLCASSLALYTDTQYFGPGTRLTVL.

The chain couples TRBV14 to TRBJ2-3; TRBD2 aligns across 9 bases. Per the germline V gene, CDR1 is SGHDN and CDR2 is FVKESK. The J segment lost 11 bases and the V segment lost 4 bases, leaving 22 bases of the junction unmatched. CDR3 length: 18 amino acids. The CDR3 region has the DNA TGTGCCAGCAGCCTACTTGTACGTTTAGGGACTAGCTCTTTGGTGCAGTATTTT. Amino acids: CASSLLVRLGTSSLVQYF.

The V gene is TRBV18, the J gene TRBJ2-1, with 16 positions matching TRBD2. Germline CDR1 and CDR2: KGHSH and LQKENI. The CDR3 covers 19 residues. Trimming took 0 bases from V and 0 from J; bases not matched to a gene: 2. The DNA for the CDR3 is TGTGCCAGCTCACCACCGGGACTAGCGGGAGGGAGCTCCTACAATGAGCAGTTCTTC. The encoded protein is CASSPPGLAGGSSYNEQFF. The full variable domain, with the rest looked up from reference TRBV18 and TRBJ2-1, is NAGVMQNPRHLVRRRGQEARLRCSPMKGHSHVYWYRQLPEEGLKFMVYLQKENIIDESGMPKERFSAEFPKEGPSILRIQQVVRGDSAAYFCASSPPGLAGGSSYNEQFFGPGTRLTVL.

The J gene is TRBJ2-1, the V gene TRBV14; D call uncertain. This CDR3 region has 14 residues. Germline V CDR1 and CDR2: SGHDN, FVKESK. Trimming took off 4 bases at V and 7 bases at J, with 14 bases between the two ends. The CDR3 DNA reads TGTGCCAGCAGCCTCCCCGACTGGGTTAATGAGCAGTTCTTC. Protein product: CASSLPDWVNEQFF.

This chain's CDR3 is CASSQSTDYEQYF. CDR3 nucleotide sequence: TGTGCCAGCAGCCAGTCGACCGACTACGAGCAGTACTTC. The gene calls are TRBV7-7 and TRBJ2-7, with unresolved D. The CDR3 runs to 13 residues. The V and J ends lost 5 bases and 3 bases respectively, with 11 bases between them. Per germline, CDR1 SSHAT and CDR2 FNYEAQ (reference sequence). Supplemented by reference TRBV7-7 and TRBJ2-7, the full variable domain reads GAGVSQSPRYKVTKRGQDVTLRCDPISSHATLYWYQQALGQGPEFLTYFNYEAQPDKSGLPSDRFSAERPEGSISTLTIQRTEQRDSAMYRCASSQSTDYEQYFGPGTRLTVT.